The entry below gives a single TCR beta chain sequence along with its context. Its antigen remains unknown. The data were taken from a study of brain T cells in children with intractable seizures. Study-level points and caveats: Absence of clones before surgery may stem from lower sequencing depth.

As to time point: blood from clinic visit 5 months post-surgery; TSC patient then seizure free. Surgery cases with the highest brain T cell transcript signatures were chosen for sequencing. Patients received at least one anti-epileptic drug before surgery. Germline CDR1 MDHEN, CDR2 SYDVKM. The CDR3 totals 16 residues. Trimming cost V 5 bases and J 3 bases; bases outside gene matches: 11. Using immunoSEQ multiplex PCR, the repertoire was profiled, and TCRdb retains in-frame clones only, with some absent. Of about 340,000 clones in the sample, over 90% were seen once. Here the sequenced sample was peripheral blood, taken less than 6 months after surgery. The chain employs TRBV28 and TRBJ1-1; 8 positions agree with TRBD1. The receptor was derived from a boy younger than two with tuberous sclerosis and intractable seizures. CDR3 sequence reads: CASSLPRTGKHTEAFF. The CDR3 DNA is TGTGCCAGCAGTCTACCAAGGACAGGGAAGCACACTGAAGCTTTCTTT.